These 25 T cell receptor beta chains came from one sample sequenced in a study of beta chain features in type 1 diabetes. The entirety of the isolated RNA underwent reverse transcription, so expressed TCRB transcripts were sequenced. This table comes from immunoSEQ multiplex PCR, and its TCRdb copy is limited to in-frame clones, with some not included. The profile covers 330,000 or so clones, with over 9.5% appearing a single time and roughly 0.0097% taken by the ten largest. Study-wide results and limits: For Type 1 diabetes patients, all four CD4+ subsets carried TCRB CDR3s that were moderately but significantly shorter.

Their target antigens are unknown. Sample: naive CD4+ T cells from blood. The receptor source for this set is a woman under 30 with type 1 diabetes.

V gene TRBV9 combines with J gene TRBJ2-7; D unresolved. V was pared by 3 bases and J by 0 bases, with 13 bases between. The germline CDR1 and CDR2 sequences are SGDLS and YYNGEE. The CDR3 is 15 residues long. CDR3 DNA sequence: TGTGCCAGCAGCGAAGACATGGCCAGCTCCTACGAGCAGTACTTC. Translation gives CASSEDMASSYEQYF. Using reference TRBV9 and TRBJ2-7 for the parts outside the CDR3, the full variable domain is DSGVTQTPKHLITATGQRVTLRCSPRSGDLSVYWYQQSLDQGLQFLIQYYNGEERAKGNILERFSAQQFPDLHSELNLSSLELGDSALYFCASSEDMASSYEQYFGPGTRLTVT.

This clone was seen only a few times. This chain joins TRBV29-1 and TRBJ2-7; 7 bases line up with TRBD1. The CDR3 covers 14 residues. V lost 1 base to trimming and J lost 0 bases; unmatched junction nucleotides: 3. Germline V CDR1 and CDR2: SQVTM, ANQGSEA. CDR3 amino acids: CSVEVGTASYEQYF. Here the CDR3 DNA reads TGCAGCGTTGAAGTCGGGACAGCCTCCTACGAGCAGTACTTC.

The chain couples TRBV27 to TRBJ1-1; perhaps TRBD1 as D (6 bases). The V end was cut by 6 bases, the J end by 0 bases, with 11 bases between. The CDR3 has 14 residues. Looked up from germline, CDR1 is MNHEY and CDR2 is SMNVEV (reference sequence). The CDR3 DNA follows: TGTGCCAGCAGCCGAGGACAGTTGAACACTGAAGCTTTCTTT. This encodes CASSRGQLNTEAFF.

CDR3 residues: CAIRAGTRDETQYF. CDR3 nucleotide sequence: TGTGCCATCAGGGCCGGGACGCGGGATGAGACCCAGTACTTC. The rearrangement links TRBV10-3 to TRBJ2-5; possibly TRBD2 for D (6 bases). Germline V gene sequence: CDR1 ENHRY, CDR2 SYGVKD. With 6 bases removed from V and 5 bases from J, the gap between germline ends came to 16 bases. This CDR3 is 14 amino acids long.

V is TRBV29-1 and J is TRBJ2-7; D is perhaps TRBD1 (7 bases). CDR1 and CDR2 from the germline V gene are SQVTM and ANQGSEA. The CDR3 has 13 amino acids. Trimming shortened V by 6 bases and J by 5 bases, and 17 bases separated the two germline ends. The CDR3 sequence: CSVPSDRVNEQYF. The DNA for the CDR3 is TGCAGCGTACCTAGCGACAGGGTAAACGAGCAGTACTTC.

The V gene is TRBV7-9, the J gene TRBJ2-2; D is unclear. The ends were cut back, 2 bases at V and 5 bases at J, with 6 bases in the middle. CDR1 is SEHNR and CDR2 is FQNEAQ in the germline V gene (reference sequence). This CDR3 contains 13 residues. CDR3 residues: CASSLRETGELFF. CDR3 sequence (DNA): TGTGCCAGCAGCTTAAGAGAAACCGGGGAGCTGTTTTTT.

CDR3 residues: CASSLSQRESHNEQFF. The CDR3 DNA is TGTGCCAGCAGTTTATCCCAGCGGGAGTCCCACAATGAGCAGTTCTTC. The chain links TRBV28 to TRBJ2-1, with 8 positions matching TRBD2. The V and J ends lost 1 base and 5 bases, in that order; junction bases with no gene match: 7. This CDR3 spans 16 amino acids. CDR1 and CDR2 from the germline V gene are MDHEN and SYDVKM.

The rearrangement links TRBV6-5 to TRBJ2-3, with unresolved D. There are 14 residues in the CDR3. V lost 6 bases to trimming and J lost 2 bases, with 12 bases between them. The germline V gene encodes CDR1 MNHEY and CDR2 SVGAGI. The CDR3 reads CASSQRRSTDTQYF. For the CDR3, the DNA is TGTGCCAGCAGCCAAAGGCGGTCCACAGATACGCAGTATTTT.

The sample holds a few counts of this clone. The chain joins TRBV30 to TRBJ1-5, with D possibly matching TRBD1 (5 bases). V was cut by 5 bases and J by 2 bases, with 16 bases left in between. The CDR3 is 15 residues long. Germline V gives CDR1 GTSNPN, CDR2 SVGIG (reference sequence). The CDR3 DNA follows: TGTGCCTGGGACAGAGGTCCGGGCGGCAATCAGCCCCAGCATTTT. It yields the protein CAWDRGPGGNQPQHF.

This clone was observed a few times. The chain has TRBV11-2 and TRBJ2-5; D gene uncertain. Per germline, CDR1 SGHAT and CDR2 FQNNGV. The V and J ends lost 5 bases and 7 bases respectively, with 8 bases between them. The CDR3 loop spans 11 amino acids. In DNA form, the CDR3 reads TGTGCCAGCAGCAACAGTGGGACCCAGTACTTC. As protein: CASSNSGTQYF.

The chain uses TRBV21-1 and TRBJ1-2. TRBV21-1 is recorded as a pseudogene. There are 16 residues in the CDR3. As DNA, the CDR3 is TGTGCCAGCAGCAAAGGAGAGCGTCCAAAACGCTATGGCTACACCTTC. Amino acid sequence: CASSKGERPKRYGYTF.

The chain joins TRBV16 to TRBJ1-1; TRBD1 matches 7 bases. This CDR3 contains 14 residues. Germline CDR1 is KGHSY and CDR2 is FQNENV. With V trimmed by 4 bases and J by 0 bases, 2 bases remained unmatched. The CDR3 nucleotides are TGTGCCAGCAGCCCGACAGGGATGAACACTGAAGCTTTCTTT. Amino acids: CASSPTGMNTEAFF.

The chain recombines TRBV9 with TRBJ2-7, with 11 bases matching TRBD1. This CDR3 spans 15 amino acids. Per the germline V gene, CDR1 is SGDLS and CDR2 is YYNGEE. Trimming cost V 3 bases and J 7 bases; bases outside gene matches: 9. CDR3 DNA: TGTGCCAGCAGCGAGACTCGGGACAGGGGGAGAGAGCAGTACTTC. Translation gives CASSETRDRGREQYF.

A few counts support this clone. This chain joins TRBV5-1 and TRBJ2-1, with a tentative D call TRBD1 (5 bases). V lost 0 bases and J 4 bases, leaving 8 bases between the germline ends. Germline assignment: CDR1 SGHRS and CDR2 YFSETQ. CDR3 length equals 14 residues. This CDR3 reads CASSLVQAYNEQFF. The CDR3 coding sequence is TGCGCCAGCAGCTTGGTACAGGCATACAATGAGCAGTTCTTC.

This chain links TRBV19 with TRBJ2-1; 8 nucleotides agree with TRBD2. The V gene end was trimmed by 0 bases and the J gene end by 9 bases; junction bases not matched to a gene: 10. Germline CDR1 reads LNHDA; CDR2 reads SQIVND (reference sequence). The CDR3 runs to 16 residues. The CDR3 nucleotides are TGTGCCAGTAGTATAGATAGGACTAGCAGCTTTCCTGAGCAGTTCTTC. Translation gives CASSIDRTSSFPEQFF.

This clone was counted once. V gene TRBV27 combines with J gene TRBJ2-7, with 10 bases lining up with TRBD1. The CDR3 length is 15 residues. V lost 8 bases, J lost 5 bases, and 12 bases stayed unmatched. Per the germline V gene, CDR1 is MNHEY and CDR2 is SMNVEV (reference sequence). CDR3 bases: TGTGCCAGCGGGTCTGAGGGGACAGGGGCGAACGAGCAGTACTTC. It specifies CASGSEGTGANEQYF.

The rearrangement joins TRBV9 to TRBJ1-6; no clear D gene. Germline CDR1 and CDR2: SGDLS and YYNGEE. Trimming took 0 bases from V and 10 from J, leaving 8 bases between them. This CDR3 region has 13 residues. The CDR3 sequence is CASSVVGGSPLHF. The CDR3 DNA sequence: TGTGCCAGCAGCGTAGTAGGCGGCTCACCCCTCCACTTT. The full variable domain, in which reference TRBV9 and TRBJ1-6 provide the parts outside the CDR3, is DSGVTQTPKHLITATGQRVTLRCSPRSGDLSVYWYQQSLDQGLQFLIQYYNGEERAKGNILERFSAQQFPDLHSELNLSSLELGDSALYFCASSVVGGSPLHFGNGTRLTVT.

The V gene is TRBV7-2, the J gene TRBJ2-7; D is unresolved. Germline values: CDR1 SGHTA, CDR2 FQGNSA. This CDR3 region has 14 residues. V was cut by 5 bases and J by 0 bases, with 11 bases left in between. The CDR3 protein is CASSPPSGSYEQYF. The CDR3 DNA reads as TGTGCCAGCAGCCCCCCTTCAGGCTCCTACGAGCAGTACTTC.

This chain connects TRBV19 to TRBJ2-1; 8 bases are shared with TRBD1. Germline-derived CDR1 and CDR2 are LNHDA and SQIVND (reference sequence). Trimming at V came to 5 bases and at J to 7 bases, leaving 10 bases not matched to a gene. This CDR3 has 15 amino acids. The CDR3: CASSARDRIGNEQFF. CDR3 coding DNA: TGTGCCAGTAGTGCCCGGGACAGGATTGGTAATGAGCAGTTCTTC.

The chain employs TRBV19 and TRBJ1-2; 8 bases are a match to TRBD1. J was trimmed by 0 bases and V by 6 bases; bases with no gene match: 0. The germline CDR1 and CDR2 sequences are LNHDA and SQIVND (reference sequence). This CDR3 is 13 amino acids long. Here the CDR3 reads CASRDRANYGYTF. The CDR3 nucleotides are TGTGCCAGTAGGGACAGGGCTAACTATGGCTACACCTTC.

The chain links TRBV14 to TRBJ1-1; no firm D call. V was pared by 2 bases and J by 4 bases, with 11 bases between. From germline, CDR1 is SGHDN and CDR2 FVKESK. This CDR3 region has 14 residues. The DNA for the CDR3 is TGTGCCAGCAGCCAATTCGCAGGAGGCACTGAAGCTTTCTTT. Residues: CASSQFAGGTEAFF.

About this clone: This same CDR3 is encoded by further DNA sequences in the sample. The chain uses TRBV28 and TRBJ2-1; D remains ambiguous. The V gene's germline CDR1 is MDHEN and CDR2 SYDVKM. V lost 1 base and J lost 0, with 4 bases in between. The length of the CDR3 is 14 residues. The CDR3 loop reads CASSLSSSYNEQFF. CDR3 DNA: TGTGCCAGCAGTTTATCGAGCTCCTACAATGAGCAGTTCTTC. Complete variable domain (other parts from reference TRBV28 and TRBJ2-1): DVKVTQSSRYLVKRTGEKVFLECVQDMDHENMFWYRQDPGLGLRLIYFSYDVKMKEKGDIPEGYSVSREKKERFSLILESASTNQTSMYLCASSLSSSYNEQFFGPGTRLTVL.

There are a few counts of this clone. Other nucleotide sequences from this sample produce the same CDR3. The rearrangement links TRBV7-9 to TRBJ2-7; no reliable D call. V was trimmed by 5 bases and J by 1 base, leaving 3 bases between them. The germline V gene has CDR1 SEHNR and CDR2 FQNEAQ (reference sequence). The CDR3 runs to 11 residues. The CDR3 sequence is CASSLSYEQYF. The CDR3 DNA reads TGTGCCAGCAGCCTTTCCTACGAGCAGTACTTC. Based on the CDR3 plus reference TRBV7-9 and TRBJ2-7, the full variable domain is DTGVSQNPRHKITKRGQNVTFRCDPISEHNRLYWYRQTLGQGPEFLTYFQNEAQLEKSRLLSDRFSAERPKGSFSTLEIQRTEQGDSAMYLCASSLSYEQYFGPGTRLTVT.

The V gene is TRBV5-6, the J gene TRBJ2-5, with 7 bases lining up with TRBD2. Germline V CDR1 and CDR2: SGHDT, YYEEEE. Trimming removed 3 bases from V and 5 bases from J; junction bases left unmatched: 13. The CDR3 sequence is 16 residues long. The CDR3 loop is CASSSPGLEGGETQYF. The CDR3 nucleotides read TGTGCCAGCAGCTCCCCCGGACTAGAGGGAGGGGAGACCCAGTACTTC. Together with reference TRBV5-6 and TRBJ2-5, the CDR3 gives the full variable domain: DAGVTQSPTHLIKTRGQQVTLRCSPKSGHDTVSWYQQALGQGPQFIFQYYEEEERQRGNFPDRFSGHQFPNYSSELNVNALLLGDSALYLCASSSPGLEGGETQYFGPGTRLLVL.

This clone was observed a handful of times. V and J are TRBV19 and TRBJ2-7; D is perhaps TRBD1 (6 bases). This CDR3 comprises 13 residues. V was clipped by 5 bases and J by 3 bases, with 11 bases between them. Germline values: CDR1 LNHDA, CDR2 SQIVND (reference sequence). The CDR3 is CASSPDRSYEQYF. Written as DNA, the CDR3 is TGTGCCAGTAGTCCGGACAGAAGCTACGAGCAGTACTTC.